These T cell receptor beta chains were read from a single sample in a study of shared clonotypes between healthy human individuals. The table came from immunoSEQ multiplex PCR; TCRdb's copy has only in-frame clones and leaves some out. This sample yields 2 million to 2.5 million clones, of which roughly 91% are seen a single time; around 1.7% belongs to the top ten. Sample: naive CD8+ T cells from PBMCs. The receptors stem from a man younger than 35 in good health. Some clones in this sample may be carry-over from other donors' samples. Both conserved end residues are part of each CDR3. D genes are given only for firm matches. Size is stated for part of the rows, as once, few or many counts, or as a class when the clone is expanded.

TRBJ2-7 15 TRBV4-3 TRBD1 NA TGCGCCAGCAGCCAATGGACAGGGCACTCCTACGAGCAGTACTTC CASSQWTGHSYEQYF
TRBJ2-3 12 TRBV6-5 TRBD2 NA TGTGCCAGCAGCGTGCGGGGGGATACGCAGTATTTT CASSVRGDTQYF
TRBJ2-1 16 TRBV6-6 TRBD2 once TGTGCCAGCAGTTACGGGGTCAGCGGGAGGTACAATGAGCAGTTCTTC CASSYGVSGRYNEQFF
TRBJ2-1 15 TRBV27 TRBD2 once TGTGCCAGCAGTCCGCTAGCGGGGGGGTGGTATGAGCAGTTCTTC CASSPLAGGWYEQFF
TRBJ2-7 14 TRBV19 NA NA TGTGCCAGTACACCGGACAGCAGGGCCTACGAGCAGTACTTC CASTPDSRAYEQYF
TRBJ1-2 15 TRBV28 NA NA TGTGCCAGCAGTTTAAAGACAGCTCCGATCTATGGCTACACCTTC CASSLKTAPIYGYTF
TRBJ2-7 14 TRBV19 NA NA TGTGCCAGTAGCGAGCGCACACCGGAGAACGAGCAGTACTTC CASSERTPENEQYF
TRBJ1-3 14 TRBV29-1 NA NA TGCAGCGTTGCGGGTCGGGGTTCTGGAAACACCATATATTTT CSVAGRGSGNTIYF
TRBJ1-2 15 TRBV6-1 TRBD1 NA TGTGCCAGCAGTGACCCCCGGGACAGGACTGGTGGCTACACCTTC CASSDPRDRTGGYTF
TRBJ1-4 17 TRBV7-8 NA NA TGTGCCAGCAGCTTAGTAGCGATCGGGGCAACTAATGAAAAACTGTTTTTT CASSLVAIGATNEKLFF
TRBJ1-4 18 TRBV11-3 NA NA TGTGCCAGCAGCTTCGAGAGGCAAGGGGGGGCGCAGAGTGAAAAACTGTTTTTT CASSFERQGGAQSEKLFF
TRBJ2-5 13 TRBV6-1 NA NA TGTGCCAGCAGTGATCGGGCTGAAGAGACCCAGTACTTC CASSDRAEETQYF
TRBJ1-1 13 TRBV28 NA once TGTGCCAGCAGTTTACGGACGGATACTGAAGCTTTCTTT CASSLRTDTEAFF
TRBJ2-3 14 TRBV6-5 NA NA TGTGCCAGCAGTGCCGGGGGACCTGGAGATACGCAGTATTTT CASSAGGPGDTQYF
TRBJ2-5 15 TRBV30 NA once TGTGCCTGGAGTGTAACCCGACAGGACCAAGAGACCCAGTACTTC CAWSVTRQDQETQYF
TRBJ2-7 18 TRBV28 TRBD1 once TGTGCCAGCAGTTCTGCTTATCTTCGGGACAGGGGGCCAGGCGAGCAGTACTTC CASSSAYLRDRGPGEQYF
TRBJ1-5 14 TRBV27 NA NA TGTGCCAGCAGTTTATCGTTTGGGAGTCAGCCCCAGCATTTT CASSLSFGSQPQHF
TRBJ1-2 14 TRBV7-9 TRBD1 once TGTGCCACCGGGGACAGGGGAGTGGACTATGGCTACACCTTC CATGDRGVDYGYTF
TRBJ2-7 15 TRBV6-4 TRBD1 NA TGTGCCAGCAGTGAAGGACAGGGGCCCAACTACGAGCAGTACTTC CASSEGQGPNYEQYF